This TCR beta chain was retrieved from a study of beta chain features in type 1 diabetes. Study-wide results and caveats: VDJ junctions sequenced from type 1 diabetes patients showed fewer insertions and more deletions. Type 1 diabetes patients had moderately but significantly shorter TCRB CDR3s in all four CD4+ subsets.

The authors reverse transcribed all of the isolated RNA, so sequencing captured expressed TCRB transcripts. Method: immunoSEQ multiplex PCR; TCRdb's copy keeps in-frame clones and lacks some. The sample lists some 240,000 clones; approximately 10% were seen once. The V gene's germline CDR1 is SGDLS and CDR2 YYNGEE. V dropped 4 bases and J dropped 7 bases, with 18 bases sitting between them. CDR3 length: 14 amino acids. Cell sorting via CD45RO/CCR7/CD25/CD127/CD95/CD27 was performed to obtain CD4+ naive, central memory, regulatory and stem cell-like memory cells. The table lists this clone with a few counts. The antigen is unknown.

This TCR was sampled from a man younger than 35 in good health. The sample comprised central memory CD4+ T cells from blood. V usage is TRBV9 and J usage is TRBJ2-7; the D gene is possibly TRBD1 (6 bases). CDR3: CASSPRQVEREQYF. CDR3 DNA: TGTGCCAGCAGCCCCCGACAGGTGGAGAGGGAGCAGTACTTC. Looking up the rest from reference TRBV9 and TRBJ2-7 gives the full variable domain: DSGVTQTPKHLITATGQRVTLRCSPRSGDLSVYWYQQSLDQGLQFLIQYYNGEERAKGNILERFSAQQFPDLHSELNLSSLELGDSALYFCASSPRQVEREQYFGPGTRLTVT.